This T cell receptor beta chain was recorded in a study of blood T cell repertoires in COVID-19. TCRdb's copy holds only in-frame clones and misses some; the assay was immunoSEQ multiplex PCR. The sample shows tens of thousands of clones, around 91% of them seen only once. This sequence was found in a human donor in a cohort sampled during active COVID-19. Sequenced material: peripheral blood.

CDR3 nucleotides: TGTGCCAGTAGCTGGAGAGCGAACACTGAAGCTTTCTTT. This encodes CASSWRANTEAFF. The chain links TRBV19 to TRBJ1-1, with D unresolved. The CDR3 consists of 13 residues. V was clipped by 6 bases and J by 1 base, with 9 bases between them. Per the germline V gene, CDR1 is LNHDA and CDR2 is SQIVND (reference sequence).